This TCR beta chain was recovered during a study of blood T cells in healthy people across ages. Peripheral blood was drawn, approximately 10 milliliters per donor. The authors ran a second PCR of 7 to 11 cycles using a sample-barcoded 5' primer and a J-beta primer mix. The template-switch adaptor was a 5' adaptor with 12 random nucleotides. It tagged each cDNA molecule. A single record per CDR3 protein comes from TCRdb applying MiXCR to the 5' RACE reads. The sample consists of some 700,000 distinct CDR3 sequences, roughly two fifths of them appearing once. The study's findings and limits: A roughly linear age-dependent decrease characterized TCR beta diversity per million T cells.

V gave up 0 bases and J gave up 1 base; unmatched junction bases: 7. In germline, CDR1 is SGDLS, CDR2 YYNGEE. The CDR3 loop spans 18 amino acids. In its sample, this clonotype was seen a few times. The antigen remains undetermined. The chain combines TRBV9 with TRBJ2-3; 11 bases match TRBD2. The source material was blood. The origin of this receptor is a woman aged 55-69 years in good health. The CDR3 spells CASSVGLAGLSGTDTQYF. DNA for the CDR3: TGTGCCAGCAGCGTAGGACTAGCGGGGCTCAGTGGCACAGATACGCAGTATTTT. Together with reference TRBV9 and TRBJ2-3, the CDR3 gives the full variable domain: DSGVTQTPKHLITATGQRVTLRCSPRSGDLSVYWYQQSLDQGLQFLIQYYNGEERAKGNILERFSAQQFPDLHSELNLSSLELGDSALYFCASSVGLAGLSGTDTQYFGPGTRLTVL.